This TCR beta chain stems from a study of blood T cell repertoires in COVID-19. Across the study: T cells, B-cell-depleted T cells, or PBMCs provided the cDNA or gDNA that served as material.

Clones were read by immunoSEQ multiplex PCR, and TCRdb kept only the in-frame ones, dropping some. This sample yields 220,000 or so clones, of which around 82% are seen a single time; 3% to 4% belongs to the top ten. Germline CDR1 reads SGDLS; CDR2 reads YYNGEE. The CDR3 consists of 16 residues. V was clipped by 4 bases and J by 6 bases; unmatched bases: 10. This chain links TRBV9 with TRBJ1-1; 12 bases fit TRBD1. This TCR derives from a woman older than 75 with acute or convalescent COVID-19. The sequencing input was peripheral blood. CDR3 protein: CASSSTGQGARAEAFF. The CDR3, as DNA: TGTGCCAGCAGCAGCACGGGACAGGGGGCGCGTGCTGAAGCTTTCTTT.